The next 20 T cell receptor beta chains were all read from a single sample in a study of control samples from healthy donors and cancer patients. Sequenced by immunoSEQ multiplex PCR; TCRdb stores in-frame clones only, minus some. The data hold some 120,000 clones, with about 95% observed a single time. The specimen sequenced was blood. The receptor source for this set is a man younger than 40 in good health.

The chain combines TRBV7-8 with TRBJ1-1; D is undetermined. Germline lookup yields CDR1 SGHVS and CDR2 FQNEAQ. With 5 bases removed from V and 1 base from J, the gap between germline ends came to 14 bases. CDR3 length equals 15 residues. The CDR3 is CASSPRRVGNTEAFF. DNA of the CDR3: TGTGCCAGCAGCCCCCGAAGGGTGGGGAACACTGAAGCTTTCTTT. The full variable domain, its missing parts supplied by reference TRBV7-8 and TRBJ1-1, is GAGVSQSPRYKVAKRGQDVALRCDPISGHVSLFWYQQALGQGPEFLTYFQNEAQLDKSGLPSDRFFAERPEGSVSTLKIQRTQQEDSAVYLCASSPRRVGNTEAFFGQGTRLTVV.

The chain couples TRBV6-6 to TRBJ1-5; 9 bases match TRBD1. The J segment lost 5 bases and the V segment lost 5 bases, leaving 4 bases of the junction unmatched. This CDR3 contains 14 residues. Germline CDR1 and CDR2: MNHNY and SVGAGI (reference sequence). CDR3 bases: TGTGCCAGCAGTGGGACAGGGAGCCATCAGCCCCAGCATTTT. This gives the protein CASSGTGSHQPQHF.

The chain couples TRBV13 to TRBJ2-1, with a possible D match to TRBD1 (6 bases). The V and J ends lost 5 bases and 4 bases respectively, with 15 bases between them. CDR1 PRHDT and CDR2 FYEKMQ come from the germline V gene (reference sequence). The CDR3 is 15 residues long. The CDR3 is CASSPRGMGYNEQFF. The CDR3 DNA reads TGTGCCAGCAGCCCCAGGGGAATGGGTTACAATGAGCAGTTCTTC. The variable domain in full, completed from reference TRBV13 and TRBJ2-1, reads AAGVIQSPRHLIKEKRETATLKCYPIPRHDTVYWYQQGPGQDPQFLISFYEKMQSDKGSIPDRFSAQQFSDYHSELNMSSLELGDSALYFCASSPRGMGYNEQFFGPGTRLTVL.

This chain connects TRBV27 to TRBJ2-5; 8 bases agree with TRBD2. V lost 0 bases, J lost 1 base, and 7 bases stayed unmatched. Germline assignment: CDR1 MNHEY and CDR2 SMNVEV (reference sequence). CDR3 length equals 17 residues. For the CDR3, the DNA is TGTGCCAGCAGTTTATCCGTGGCAAGCGGGGGCCAAGAGACCCAGTACTTC. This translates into CASSLSVASGGQETQYF.

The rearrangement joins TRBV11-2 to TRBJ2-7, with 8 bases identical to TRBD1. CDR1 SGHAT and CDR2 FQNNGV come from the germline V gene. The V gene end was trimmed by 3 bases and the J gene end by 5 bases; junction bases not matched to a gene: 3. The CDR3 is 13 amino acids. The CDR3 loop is CASSFRTGNEQYF. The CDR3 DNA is TGTGCCAGCAGCTTTAGGACAGGGAACGAGCAGTACTTC. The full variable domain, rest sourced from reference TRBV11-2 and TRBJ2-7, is EAGVAQSPRYKIIEKRQSVAFWCNPISGHATLYWYQQILGQGPKLLIQFQNNGVVDDSQLPKDRFSAERLKGVDSTLKIQPAKLEDSAVYLCASSFRTGNEQYFGPGTRLTVT.

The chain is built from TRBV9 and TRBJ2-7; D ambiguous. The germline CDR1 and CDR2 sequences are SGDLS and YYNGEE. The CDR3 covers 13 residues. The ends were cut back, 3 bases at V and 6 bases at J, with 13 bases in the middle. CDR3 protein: CASSGHPRLEQYF. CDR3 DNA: TGTGCCAGCAGCGGTCACCCGCGACTCGAGCAGTACTTC.

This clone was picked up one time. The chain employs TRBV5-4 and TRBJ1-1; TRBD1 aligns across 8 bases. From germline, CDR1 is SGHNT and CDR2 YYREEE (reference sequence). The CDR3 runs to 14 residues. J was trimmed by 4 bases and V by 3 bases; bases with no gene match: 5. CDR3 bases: TGTGCCAGCAGCTCACCTACAGGGGGCACTGAAGCTTTCTTT. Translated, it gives CASSSPTGGTEAFF.

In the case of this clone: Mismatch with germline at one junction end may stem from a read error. The CDR3 region is CADPSGTGSSGANVLTF. The DNA for the CDR3 is TGTGCCGACCCTTCCGGGACAGGGAGCTCTGGGGCCAACGTTCTGACTTTC. The chain employs TRBV10-3 and TRBJ2-6; the match to TRBD1 covers 9 bases. The CDR3 runs 17 residues. Germline values: CDR1 ENHRY, CDR2 SYGVKD.

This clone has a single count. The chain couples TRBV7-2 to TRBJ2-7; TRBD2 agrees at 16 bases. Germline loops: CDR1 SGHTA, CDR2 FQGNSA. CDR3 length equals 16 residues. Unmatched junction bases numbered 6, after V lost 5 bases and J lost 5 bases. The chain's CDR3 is CASSAGLAGGQHEQYF. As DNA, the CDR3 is TGTGCCAGCAGCGCGGGACTAGCGGGGGGGCAACACGAGCAGTACTTC.

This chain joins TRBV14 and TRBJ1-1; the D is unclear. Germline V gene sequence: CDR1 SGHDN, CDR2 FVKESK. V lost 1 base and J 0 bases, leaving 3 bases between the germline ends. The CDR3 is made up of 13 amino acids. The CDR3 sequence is CASSQGMNTEAFF. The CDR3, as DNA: TGTGCCAGCAGCCAAGGAATGAACACTGAAGCTTTCTTT.

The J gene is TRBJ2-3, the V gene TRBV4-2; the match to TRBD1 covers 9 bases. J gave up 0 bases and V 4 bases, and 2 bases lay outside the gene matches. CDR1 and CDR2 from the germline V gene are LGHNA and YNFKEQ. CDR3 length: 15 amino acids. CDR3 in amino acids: CASSPTGGSTDTQYF. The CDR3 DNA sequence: TGTGCCAGCAGCCCGACAGGGGGGAGCACAGATACGCAGTATTTT.

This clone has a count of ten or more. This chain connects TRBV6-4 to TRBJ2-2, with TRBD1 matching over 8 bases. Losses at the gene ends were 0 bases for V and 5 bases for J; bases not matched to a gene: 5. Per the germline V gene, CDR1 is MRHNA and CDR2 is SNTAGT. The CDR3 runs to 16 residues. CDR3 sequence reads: CASSDSTGAPTGELFF. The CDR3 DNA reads TGTGCCAGCAGTGACTCGACAGGGGCGCCTACCGGGGAGCTGTTTTTT.

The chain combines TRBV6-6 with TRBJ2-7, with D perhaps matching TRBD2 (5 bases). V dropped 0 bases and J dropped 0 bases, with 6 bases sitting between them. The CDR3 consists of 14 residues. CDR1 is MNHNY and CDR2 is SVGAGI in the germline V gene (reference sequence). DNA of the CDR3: TGTGCCAGCAGTTACTCCGGGGACTCCTACGAGCAGTACTTC. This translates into CASSYSGDSYEQYF.

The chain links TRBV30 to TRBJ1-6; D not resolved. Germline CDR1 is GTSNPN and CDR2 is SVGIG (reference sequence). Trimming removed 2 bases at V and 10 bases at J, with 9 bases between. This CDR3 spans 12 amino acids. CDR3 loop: CAWSPASSPLHF. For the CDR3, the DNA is TGTGCCTGGAGTCCCGCCTCCTCACCCCTCCACTTT.

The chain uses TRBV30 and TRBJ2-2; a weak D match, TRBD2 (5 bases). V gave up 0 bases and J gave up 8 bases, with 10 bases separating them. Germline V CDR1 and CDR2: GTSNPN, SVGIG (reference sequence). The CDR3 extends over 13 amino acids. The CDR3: CAWSVLDKGELFF. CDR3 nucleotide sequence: TGTGCCTGGAGTGTACTAGATAAAGGGGAGCTGTTTTTT.

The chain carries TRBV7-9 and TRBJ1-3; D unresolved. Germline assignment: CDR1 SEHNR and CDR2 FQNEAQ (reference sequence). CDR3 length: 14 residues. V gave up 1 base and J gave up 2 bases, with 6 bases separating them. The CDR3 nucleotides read TGTGCCAGCAGCTTAGGGACGGCTGGAAACACCATATATTTT. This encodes CASSLGTAGNTIYF.

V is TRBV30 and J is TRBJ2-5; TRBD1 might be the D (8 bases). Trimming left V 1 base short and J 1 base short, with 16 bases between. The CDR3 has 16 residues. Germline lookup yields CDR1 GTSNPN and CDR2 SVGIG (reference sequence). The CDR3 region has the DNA TGTGCCTGGAGTGGAAAGAGCGGGACAGGCCAAGAGACCCAGTACTTC. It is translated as CAWSGKSGTGQETQYF.

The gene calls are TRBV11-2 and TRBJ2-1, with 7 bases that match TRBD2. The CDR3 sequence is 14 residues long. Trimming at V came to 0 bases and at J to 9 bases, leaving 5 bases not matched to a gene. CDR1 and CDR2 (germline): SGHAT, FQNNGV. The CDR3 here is CASSLEGGGLEQFF. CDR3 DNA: TGTGCCAGCAGCTTAGAGGGGGGAGGGCTTGAGCAGTTCTTC.

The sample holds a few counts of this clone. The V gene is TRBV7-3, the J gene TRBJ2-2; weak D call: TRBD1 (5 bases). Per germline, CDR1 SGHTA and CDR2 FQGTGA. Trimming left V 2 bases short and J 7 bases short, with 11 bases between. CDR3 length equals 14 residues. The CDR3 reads CASSLWQGIGELFF. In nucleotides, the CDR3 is TGTGCCAGCAGCTTATGGCAGGGAATCGGGGAGCTGTTTTTT.

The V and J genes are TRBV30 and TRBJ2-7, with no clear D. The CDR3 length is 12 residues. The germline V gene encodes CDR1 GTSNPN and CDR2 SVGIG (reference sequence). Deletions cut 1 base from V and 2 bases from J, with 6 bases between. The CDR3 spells CAWSGGTYEQYF. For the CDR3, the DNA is TGTGCCTGGAGTGGGGGAACCTACGAGCAGTACTTC.